This entry lists 23 T cell receptor beta chains sequenced from one sample in a study of T cell repertoires in cytomegalovirus infection (dated by TCRdb to about 2019). Their target antigens are unknown. The treatment or condition tag for this specimen amounts to: in vitro stimulation with specific CMV peptide epitopes to enrich CMV-specific T cells. The sequencing machine was an Illumina HiSeq 1500. TCRdb cleaned the public reads at Q25 with fastp, built clones with MiXCR and kept in-frame beta chains. Duplicate CDR3 protein sequences are folded into a single record with the most common DNA and genes. Recorded for this sample are fewer than 950,000 distinct CDR3 sequences; around a third of them occurred a single time. The ten largest clones capture about an eighth of the sample. This specimen was cultured CD8+ T cells from PBMCs, taken from culture after CMV antigen stimulation. The receptors were sampled from a human donor in good health (CMV status not recorded). Some clones in this sample may be carry-over from other donors' samples.

The sample holds a few counts of this clonotype. The rearrangement uses TRBV5-5 and TRBJ2-5, with TRBD2 as a possible D gene (5 bases). From germline, CDR1 is SGHKS and CDR2 YYEKEE (reference sequence). This CDR3 is 13 amino acids long. V dropped 1 base and J dropped 1 base, with 5 bases sitting between them. Written as DNA, the CDR3 is TGTGCCAGCAGCTTGACTAGCCAAGAGACCCAGTACTTC. It yields the protein CASSLTSQETQYF.

This clonotype turned up a few times. The V gene is TRBV7-9, the J gene TRBJ2-3; 11 nucleotides match TRBD2. Germline assignment: CDR1 SEHNR and CDR2 FQNEAQ (reference sequence). CDR3 length: 18 residues. V shed 4 bases and J 2 bases; nucleotides not matched to a gene: 11. DNA of the CDR3: TGTGCCAGCAGCTCCGGACTAGCGGGTTTGACTAACACAGATACGCAGTATTTT. Translation: CASSSGLAGLTNTDTQYF.

This clonotype was seen a handful of times. V gene TRBV24-1 combines with J gene TRBJ2-5; no firm D call. Trimming left V 9 bases short and J 1 base short, with 5 bases between. The CDR3 totals 11 residues. CDR1 and CDR2 (germline): KGHDR, SFDVKD. The CDR3 region is CATAAQETQYF. In DNA form, the CDR3 reads TGTGCCACCGCAGCCCAAGAGACCCAGTACTTC.

The CDR3 is CASSLSTPNQPQHF. CDR3 sequence (DNA): TGTGCCAGCAGTTTAAGTACACCAAATCAGCCCCAGCATTTT. The V call is TRBV27, the J call TRBJ1-5; D remains ambiguous. Germline-derived CDR1 and CDR2 are MNHEY and SMNVEV (reference sequence). The CDR3 has 14 residues. Trimming took 2 bases from V and 4 from J, leaving 9 bases between them.

V is TRBV29-1 and J is TRBJ1-1, with a weak D call TRBD1 (5 bases). With 6 bases removed from V and 3 bases from J, the gap between germline ends came to 11 bases. Per germline, CDR1 SQVTM and CDR2 ANQGSEA. This CDR3 has 12 residues. The CDR3 loop reads CSVGDGDTEAFF. Here the CDR3 DNA reads TGCAGCGTCGGGGACGGAGACACTGAAGCTTTCTTT.

The table lists this clonotype with many counts. The CDR3 reads CASSLEGKGADTQYF. As DNA, the CDR3 is TGTGCCAGCAGCTTAGAAGGGAAAGGAGCAGATACGCAGTATTTT. The chain joins TRBV7-6 to TRBJ2-3; D not resolved. Per germline, CDR1 SGHVS and CDR2 FNYEAQ. The CDR3 covers 15 residues. Trimming stripped 1 base from V and 4 bases from J, with 12 bases between.

This clonotype was found a few times. CDR3 bases: TGTGCCAGCTACTACAGGGGGGACACTGAAGCTTTCTTT. Encoded protein: CASYYRGDTEAFF. The rearrangement uses TRBV27 and TRBJ1-1; 8 nucleotides agree with TRBD1. The V gene's germline CDR1 is MNHEY and CDR2 SMNVEV (reference sequence). The CDR3 is 13 amino acids. J gave up 3 bases and V 8 bases, and 5 bases lay outside the gene matches.

This chain uses TRBV6-5 with TRBJ1-1; D remains ambiguous. The V gene lost 2 bases and the J gene lost 5 bases, with 15 bases spanning the gap. CDR3 length: 15 amino acids. Germline lookup yields CDR1 MNHEY and CDR2 SVGAGI. This CDR3 reads CASSYETTLGTEAFF. The DNA of the CDR3 is TGTGCCAGCAGTTACGAGACCACCCTGGGTACTGAAGCTTTCTTT.

This clonotype was counted between two and nine times. The CDR3 DNA reads TGTGCCAGCAGCTGGACAACCAAAGGGGCTTTCTTT. This codes for CASSWTTKGAFF. The chain joins TRBV7-9 to TRBJ1-1, with D possibly being TRBD1 (5 bases). Trimming cost V 4 bases and J 11 bases, with 14 bases left between them. Germline V gives CDR1 SEHNR, CDR2 FQNEAQ (reference sequence). The length of the CDR3 is 12 residues.

This chain connects TRBV6-5 to TRBJ2-4; D gene uncertain. The V end lost 8 bases, the J end lost 8 bases, and 16 bases lay between the germline ends. CDR3 length: 13 residues. CDR1 is MNHEY, CDR2 SVGAGI, per germline. CDR3 amino acids: CASQMGIGDIQYF. The CDR3 coding sequence is TGTGCCAGCCAAATGGGAATCGGAGACATTCAGTACTTC.

V gene TRBV6-6 combines with J gene TRBJ1-1; TRBD1 matches 7 bases. The germline gives CDR1 MNHNY, CDR2 SVGAGI (reference sequence). V dropped 6 bases and J dropped 6; count of bases not matched to a gene: 10. There are 14 residues in the CDR3. DNA for the CDR3: TGTGCCAGCAGAACTAGGGACAGCCCCCCTGAAGCTTTCTTT. It encodes CASRTRDSPPEAFF.

Ten or more counts support this clonotype. J is TRBJ2-1 and V is TRBV7-2; D unresolved. Germline V lookup: CDR1 SGHTA, CDR2 FQGNSA. Between the trimmed V and J ends, which lost 1 base and 1 base, there was a span of 5 bases. CDR3 length: 14 amino acids. CDR3 residues: CASSLVGSYNEQFF. CDR3 bases: TGTGCCAGCAGCTTAGTGGGGTCCTACAATGAGCAGTTCTTC.

The CDR3 bases are TGTGCCACCAGCAGCCCAGGACAGGGTGCATGGCCCCAGCATTTT. It specifies CATSSPGQGAWPQHF. The rearrangement joins TRBV15 to TRBJ1-5; 8 bases match TRBD1. The CDR3 has 15 residues. Germline V gene data show CDR1 as LNHNV and CDR2 as YYDKDF (reference sequence). Trimming removed 3 bases from V and 9 bases from J; junction bases left unmatched: 10.

The V and J genes are TRBV27 and TRBJ2-3; TRBD2 aligns across 8 bases. The CDR3 loop spans 16 amino acids. J gave up 0 bases and V 2 bases, and 4 bases lay outside the gene matches. Germline CDR1 reads MNHEY; CDR2 reads SMNVEV (reference sequence). CDR3 DNA sequence: TGTGCCAGCAGTTTAATTAGCGGGGCGAGCACAGATACGCAGTATTTT. Encoded protein: CASSLISGASTDTQYF.

The rearrangement joins TRBV20-1 to TRBJ2-4; TRBD2 agrees at 12 bases. The V gene end was trimmed by 0 bases and the J gene end by 6 bases; junction bases not matched to a gene: 6. Germline V gives CDR1 DFQATT, CDR2 SNEGSKA (reference sequence). The CDR3 has 16 residues. The CDR3 is CSARDRASGGVNIQYF. The CDR3 DNA reads as TGCAGTGCTAGAGATCGGGCTAGCGGGGGGGTAAACATTCAGTACTTC.

This chain links TRBV24-1 with TRBJ2-1; TRBD1 matches 7 bases. The J segment lost 8 bases and the V segment lost 7 bases, leaving 13 bases of the junction unmatched. CDR3 length: 15 amino acids. Germline values: CDR1 KGHDR, CDR2 SFDVKD. The DNA of the CDR3 is TGTGCCACCAGCCCCAGCCGAGACAGGGTCCATGAGCAGTTCTTC. Its translation is CATSPSRDRVHEQFF.

This clonotype was seen once. Its ends do not fully match the called genes, so a read error is possible. V gene TRBV3-1 combines with J gene TRBJ1-2; D possibly corresponds to TRBD1 (5 bases). This CDR3 is built from 18 residues. The germline V gene has CDR1 LGHDT and CDR2 YNNKEL (reference sequence). The chain's CDR3 is CASSQEGPVPPTNYSYTF. For the CDR3, the DNA is TGTGCCAGCAGCCAAGAGGGACCGGTCCCCCCCACTAACTATAGCTACACCTTC.

The rearrangement joins TRBV12-3 or TRBV12-4 to TRBJ2-3; 7 nucleotides line up with TRBD2. J lost 0 bases, V lost 6 bases, and 6 bases had no gene match. The CDR3 runs 15 residues. CDR3 amino acids: CASRSGAHSTDTQYF. The CDR3 nucleotides read TGTGCCAGCAGGAGCGGGGCCCACAGCACAGATACGCAGTATTTT.

This clonotype occurred many times. The chain couples TRBV7-2 to TRBJ2-1; 10 positions agree with TRBD2. Germline loops: CDR1 SGHTA, CDR2 FQGNSA. J gave up 9 bases and V 0 bases, and 8 bases lay outside the gene matches. This CDR3 spans 16 amino acids. The chain's CDR3 is CASSLAGGLAFGEQFF. The CDR3 DNA follows: TGTGCCAGCAGCTTAGCGGGGGGACTAGCGTTCGGTGAGCAGTTCTTC.

This chain joins TRBV27 and TRBJ1-5, with D possibly being TRBD1 (5 bases). Germline assignment: CDR1 MNHEY and CDR2 SMNVEV (reference sequence). The CDR3 runs to 16 residues. Between the trimmed V and J ends, which lost 6 bases and 0 bases, there was a span of 15 bases. Here the CDR3 reads CASREGWGISNQPQHF. CDR3 nucleotide sequence: TGTGCCAGCAGAGAGGGGTGGGGGATTAGCAATCAGCCCCAGCATTTT.

This chain joins TRBV7-9 and TRBJ2-7; 7 positions match TRBD1. The CDR3 is made up of 14 amino acids. Germline assignment: CDR1 SEHNR and CDR2 FQNEAQ (reference sequence). V was clipped by 3 bases and J by 1 base; unmatched bases: 3. The chain's CDR3 is CASSFPRGSYEQYF. The CDR3 region has the DNA TGTGCCAGCAGCTTTCCCAGGGGGTCCTACGAGCAGTACTTC.

This clonotype was detected only a few times. The chain employs TRBV7-2 and TRBJ2-3; D is perhaps TRBD2 (5 bases). Trimming removed 6 bases from V and 4 bases from J, with 14 bases in between. Per the germline V gene, CDR1 is SGHTA and CDR2 is FQGNSA. The CDR3 totals 14 residues. CDR3: CASSTTAGADTQYF. CDR3 bases: TGTGCCAGCAGTACTACGGCGGGCGCAGATACGCAGTATTTT.

V is TRBV5-6 and J is TRBJ1-2; unclear D gene. V dropped 4 bases and J dropped 1 base, with 17 bases sitting between them. Germline CDR1 SGHDT, CDR2 YYEEEE. The CDR3 runs 16 residues. The CDR3 sequence: CASSPNLFVLNYGYTF. DNA for the CDR3: TGTGCCAGCAGCCCAAATTTATTCGTTCTTAACTATGGCTACACCTTC.